One sample yielded the 18 T cell receptor beta chains listed below, sequenced in a study of blood T cell repertoires in COVID-19. Some clones are missing from TCRdb's copy, which holds only in-frame ones; the method was immunoSEQ multiplex PCR. Among approximately 240,000 clones listed, roughly 87% were seen once. Sequenced: PBMCs or T cells enriched from blood (not recorded which). The receptor source for this set is a woman aged 25 to 39 with acute COVID-19.

The J gene is TRBJ2-3, the V gene TRBV7-6; 9 bases match TRBD1. CDR3 length: 17 residues. The ends lost 1 base at V and 1 base at J; junction bases unmatched: 6. The V gene's germline CDR1 is SGHVS and CDR2 FNYEAQ. CDR3 nucleotides: TGTGCCAGCAGCTTAGAGGGGACAGGGAGGGGCACAGATACGCAGTATTTT. Translated: CASSLEGTGRGTDTQYF.

This clone was seen a handful of times. This chain joins TRBV5-5 and TRBJ2-7; TRBD1 is a possible D gene (5 bases). Germline values: CDR1 SGHKS, CDR2 YYEKEE (reference sequence). Trimming cost V 0 bases and J 0 bases, with 10 bases left between them. This CDR3 has 15 residues. CDR3 amino acids: CASSLVGHSSYEQYF. In DNA form, the CDR3 reads TGTGCCAGCAGCTTGGTCGGACACAGCTCCTACGAGCAGTACTTC.

This rearrangement joins TRBV4-3 to TRBJ2-5; no clear D. The CDR3 is made up of 15 amino acids. Germline-derived CDR1 and CDR2 are LGHNA and YSLEER. V was clipped by 0 bases and J by 3 bases, with 11 bases between them. CDR3 amino acids: CASSQERNGKETQYF. DNA for the CDR3: TGCGCCAGCAGCCAAGAGAGGAACGGAAAAGAGACCCAGTACTTC.

The V call is TRBV18, the J call TRBJ1-1; unclear D gene. This CDR3 is 14 amino acids long. Trimming removed 3 bases from V and 1 base from J, with 9 bases in between. The germline gives CDR1 KGHSH, CDR2 LQKENI. CDR3 coding DNA: TGTGCCAGCTCACCGAGGGCAGAGAACACTGAAGCTTTCTTT. Amino acids: CASSPRAENTEAFF.

The rearrangement links TRBV18 to TRBJ2-3, with TRBD2 matching 8 bases. Per germline, CDR1 KGHSH and CDR2 LQKENI. V shed 0 bases, J shed 5 bases, and the junction held 4 bases outside the gene matches. This CDR3 contains 15 residues. The CDR3: CASSPPSGGGDTQYF. The CDR3 DNA sequence: TGTGCCAGCTCACCACCGAGCGGGGGTGGAGATACGCAGTATTTT.

The rearrangement uses TRBV29-1 and TRBJ1-2, with D uncertain. CDR3 length: 13 amino acids. Germline-derived CDR1 and CDR2 are SQVTM and ANQGSEA. V lost 0 bases, J lost 2 bases, and 7 bases lay in between. The CDR3 protein is CSVEDTVNYGYTF. The CDR3 DNA is TGCAGCGTTGAAGACACAGTGAACTATGGCTACACCTTC.

V gene TRBV6-5 combines with J gene TRBJ2-1; D remains unclear. The germline V gene has CDR1 MNHEY and CDR2 SVGAGI. The V end was cut by 7 bases, the J end by 0 bases, with 13 bases between. CDR3 length: 15 residues. The CDR3 loop reads CASTSVRSSYNEQFF. CDR3 nucleotides: TGTGCCAGCACCTCCGTTAGGAGCTCCTACAATGAGCAGTTCTTC.

The chain links TRBV5-1 to TRBJ2-7; TRBD1 matches 11 bases. The V gene's germline CDR1 is SGHRS and CDR2 YFSETQ. The CDR3 has 17 residues. V gave up 0 bases and J gave up 0 bases; unmatched junction bases: 5. DNA of the CDR3: TGCGCCAGCAGCTTGGGGGACAGGGGGGCATACTCCTACGAGCAGTACTTC. It translates to CASSLGDRGAYSYEQYF.

This clone showed up just once. The genes are TRBV10-1 and TRBJ2-7; D gene uncertain. V dropped 0 bases and J dropped 12 bases, with 15 bases sitting between them. This CDR3 has 13 amino acids. CDR1 WNHNN and CDR2 SYGVQD come from the germline V gene (reference sequence). The CDR3 loop is CASSESKLDPTYF. The CDR3 DNA is TGCGCCAGCAGTGAGTCGAAACTTGATCCAACGTACTTC.

This clone came up a few times. The chain recombines TRBV5-1 with TRBJ1-1, with D possibly being TRBD1 (6 bases). The CDR3 length is 14 residues. V shed 5 bases and J shed 3 bases, with 14 bases lying between them. Germline V gives CDR1 SGHRS, CDR2 YFSETQ. CDR3 DNA: TGCGCCAGCAGTGAGCAGGGGAGTTACACTGAAGCTTTCTTT. Protein: CASSEQGSYTEAFF.

This chain uses TRBV19 with TRBJ2-1; tentative D call: TRBD1 (5 bases). Germline values: CDR1 LNHDA, CDR2 SQIVND (reference sequence). The CDR3 runs to 16 residues. Between the trimmed V and J ends, which lost 6 bases and 0 bases, there was a span of 15 bases. CDR3 residues: CASRLDSFSSYNEQFF. DNA for the CDR3: TGTGCCAGTAGACTCGACAGCTTCAGCTCCTACAATGAGCAGTTCTTC.

The J gene is TRBJ1-1, the V gene TRBV2, with D tentatively TRBD1 (6 bases). CDR3 length equals 12 residues. Germline V gene sequence: CDR1 SNHLY, CDR2 FYNNEI. Trimming stripped 10 bases from V and 11 bases from J, with 20 bases between. The chain's CDR3 is CANMMGANRAFF. Written as DNA, the CDR3 is TGTGCCAACATGATGGGGGCCAATAGGGCTTTCTTT.

V is TRBV6-5 and J is TRBJ1-6; tentatively, D is TRBD1 (5 bases). The CDR3 has 15 residues. Per germline, CDR1 MNHEY and CDR2 SVGAGI. Trimming removed 3 bases from V and 4 bases from J, with 10 bases in between. The chain's CDR3 is CASSYVREYNSPLHF. CDR3 coding DNA: TGTGCCAGCAGTTATGTCAGGGAATATAATTCACCCCTCCACTTT.

This sequence joins TRBV6-5 and TRBJ2-7, with 7 positions matching TRBD1. Germline lookup yields CDR1 MNHEY and CDR2 SVGAGI. The V and J ends lost 8 bases and 1 base, in that order; junction bases with no gene match: 11. The CDR3 runs to 15 residues. CDR3 nucleotides: TGTGCCAGCGGGGGTGACAGGGATGGGTCCTACGAGCAGTACTTC. It codes for CASGGDRDGSYEQYF.

As concerns this clone: The junction and the germline gene differ at one end; a read error may be behind it. The chain couples TRBV7-7 to TRBJ2-3; 7 bases are shared with TRBD1. The CDR3 spans 15 residues. Per the germline V gene, CDR1 is SSHAT and CDR2 is FNYEAQ (reference sequence). CDR3 loop: CASSLGGGGTDTQYF. Written as DNA, the CDR3 is TGTGCTAGCAGCTTAGGGGGCGGTGGGACAGATACGCAGTATTTT.

This sequence joins TRBV19 and TRBJ2-7; a possible D gene is TRBD1 (6 bases). The CDR3 runs 15 residues. The germline V gene encodes CDR1 LNHDA and CDR2 SQIVND (reference sequence). The ends were cut back, 4 bases at V and 5 bases at J, with 18 bases in the middle. In DNA form, the CDR3 reads TGTGCCAGTAGTACCCTGACAGGAATCGGGGACGAGCAGTACTTC. Protein: CASSTLTGIGDEQYF.

The chain joins TRBV3-1 (or the pseudogene TRBV3-2) to TRBJ2-5, with unresolved D. The germline V and J ends were trimmed by 3 bases and 2 bases, with 7 bases remaining between them. Germline V gene sequence: CDR1 LGHDT, CDR2 YNNKEL (reference sequence). This CDR3 has 13 residues. As DNA, the CDR3 is TGTGCCAGCAGCCATCGCCAGCAAGAGACCCAGTACTTC. Amino acids: CASSHRQQETQYF.

The chain is built from TRBV10-2 and TRBJ2-1; 7 nucleotides agree with TRBD2. The CDR3 contains 15 residues. Looked up from germline, CDR1 is WSHSY and CDR2 is SAAADI. V lost 6 bases, J lost 2 bases, and 7 bases stayed unmatched. The CDR3 reads CASSRASGTYNEQFF. CDR3 nucleotide sequence: TGCGCCAGCAGCAGAGCTAGCGGAACCTACAATGAGCAGTTCTTC.